This entry describes one T cell receptor beta chain. Its antigen is unidentified. TCRdb reprocessed the RT-PCR reads with MiXCR, giving one entry per CDR3 protein. The sample includes 150,000 or so distinct CDR3 sequences, roughly a tenth of them seen just once. The CDR3 consists of 16 residues. V gave up 0 bases and J gave up 2 bases; unmatched junction bases: 4. CDR1 ENHRY and CDR2 SYGVKD come from the germline V gene. The data are from a study of response to subunit inactivated influenza vaccine. Whole-study results and caveats: The study's authors posited that every seasonal influenza vaccination enlists few new T cells.

The rearrangement links TRBV10-3 to TRBJ1-3; the match to TRBD1 covers 7 bases. This specimen consisted of non-naive T cells sorted from PBMCs, obtained 45 days after vaccination. The TCR sequence derives from a man aged 50 to 59 who received an inactivated influenza vaccine. Here the CDR3 reads CAISESPQGAGNTIYF. In nucleotides, the CDR3 is TGTGCCATCAGTGAGTCGCCTCAGGGGGCTGGAAACACCATATATTTT.